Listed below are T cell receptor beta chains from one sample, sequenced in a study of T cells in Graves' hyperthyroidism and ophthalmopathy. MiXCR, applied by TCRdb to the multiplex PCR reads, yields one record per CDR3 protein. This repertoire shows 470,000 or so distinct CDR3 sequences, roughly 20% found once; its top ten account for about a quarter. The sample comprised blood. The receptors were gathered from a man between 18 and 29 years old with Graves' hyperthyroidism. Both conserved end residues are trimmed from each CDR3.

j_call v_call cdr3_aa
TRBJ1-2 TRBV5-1 ASSLELGQKYT
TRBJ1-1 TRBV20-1 SARTGGTEAF
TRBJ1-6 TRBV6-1 ASSELLGTNSPLH
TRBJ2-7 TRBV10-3 AISDDRVIEQY
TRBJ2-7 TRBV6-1 ASSPIQGTGSYEQY
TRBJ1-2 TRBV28 ASQAGANYGYT
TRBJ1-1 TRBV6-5 ASSYPMVRTEAF
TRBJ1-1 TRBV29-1 SVGGRGTNTEAF
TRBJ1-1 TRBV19 ASYQGAEYTEAF
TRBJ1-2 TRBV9 ASSVNGGRRNYGYT
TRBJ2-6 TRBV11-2 ASSSGHGANVLT
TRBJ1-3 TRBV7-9 ASIDRVGNTIY
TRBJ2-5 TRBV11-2 ASTPAETQY
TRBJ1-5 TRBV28 ASSLMGNQPQH
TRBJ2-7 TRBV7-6 ASSLEQGFIFEQY
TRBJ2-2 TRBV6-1 ASSEWERTNTGELF
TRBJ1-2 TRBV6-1 ASSDPGRNYGYT
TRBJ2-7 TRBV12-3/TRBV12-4 ASSKDGAYEQY
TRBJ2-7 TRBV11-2 ASSSWTGEQY
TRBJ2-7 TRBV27 ASSIGLAAPSGQY
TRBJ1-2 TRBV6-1 ASRDYGYT
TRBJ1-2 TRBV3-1 ASRLLPSSYGYT
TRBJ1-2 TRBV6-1 ASSRDRPGYT
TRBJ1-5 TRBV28 ASSTWTVPGQPQH